This T cell receptor (beta chain) is drawn from a study of blood T cell repertoires in COVID-19. Overall study context: Sources were T cells, B-cell-depleted T cells, or PBMCs; the material itself was cDNA or gDNA.

Clones were read by immunoSEQ multiplex PCR, and TCRdb kept only the in-frame ones, dropping some. The sample lists 250,000 to 300,000 clones, 80% to 90% occurring once. Germline CDR1 and CDR2: SGHAT and FQNNGV. V was clipped by 3 bases and J by 5 bases; unmatched bases: 10. The CDR3 is 16 residues long. This clonotype was obtained from an older woman with acute or convalescent COVID-19. The gene calls are TRBV11-2 and TRBJ2-5, with 9 bases matching TRBD2. What was sequenced was peripheral blood. The chain's CDR3 is CASSFLAGASGETQYF. The CDR3 bases are TGTGCCAGCAGCTTCTTAGCGGGGGCTTCGGGGGAGACCCAGTACTTC. The variable domain in full, completed from reference TRBV11-2 and TRBJ2-5, reads EAGVAQSPRYKIIEKRQSVAFWCNPISGHATLYWYQQILGQGPKLLIQFQNNGVVDDSQLPKDRFSAERLKGVDSTLKIQPAKLEDSAVYLCASSFLAGASGETQYFGPGTRLLVL.